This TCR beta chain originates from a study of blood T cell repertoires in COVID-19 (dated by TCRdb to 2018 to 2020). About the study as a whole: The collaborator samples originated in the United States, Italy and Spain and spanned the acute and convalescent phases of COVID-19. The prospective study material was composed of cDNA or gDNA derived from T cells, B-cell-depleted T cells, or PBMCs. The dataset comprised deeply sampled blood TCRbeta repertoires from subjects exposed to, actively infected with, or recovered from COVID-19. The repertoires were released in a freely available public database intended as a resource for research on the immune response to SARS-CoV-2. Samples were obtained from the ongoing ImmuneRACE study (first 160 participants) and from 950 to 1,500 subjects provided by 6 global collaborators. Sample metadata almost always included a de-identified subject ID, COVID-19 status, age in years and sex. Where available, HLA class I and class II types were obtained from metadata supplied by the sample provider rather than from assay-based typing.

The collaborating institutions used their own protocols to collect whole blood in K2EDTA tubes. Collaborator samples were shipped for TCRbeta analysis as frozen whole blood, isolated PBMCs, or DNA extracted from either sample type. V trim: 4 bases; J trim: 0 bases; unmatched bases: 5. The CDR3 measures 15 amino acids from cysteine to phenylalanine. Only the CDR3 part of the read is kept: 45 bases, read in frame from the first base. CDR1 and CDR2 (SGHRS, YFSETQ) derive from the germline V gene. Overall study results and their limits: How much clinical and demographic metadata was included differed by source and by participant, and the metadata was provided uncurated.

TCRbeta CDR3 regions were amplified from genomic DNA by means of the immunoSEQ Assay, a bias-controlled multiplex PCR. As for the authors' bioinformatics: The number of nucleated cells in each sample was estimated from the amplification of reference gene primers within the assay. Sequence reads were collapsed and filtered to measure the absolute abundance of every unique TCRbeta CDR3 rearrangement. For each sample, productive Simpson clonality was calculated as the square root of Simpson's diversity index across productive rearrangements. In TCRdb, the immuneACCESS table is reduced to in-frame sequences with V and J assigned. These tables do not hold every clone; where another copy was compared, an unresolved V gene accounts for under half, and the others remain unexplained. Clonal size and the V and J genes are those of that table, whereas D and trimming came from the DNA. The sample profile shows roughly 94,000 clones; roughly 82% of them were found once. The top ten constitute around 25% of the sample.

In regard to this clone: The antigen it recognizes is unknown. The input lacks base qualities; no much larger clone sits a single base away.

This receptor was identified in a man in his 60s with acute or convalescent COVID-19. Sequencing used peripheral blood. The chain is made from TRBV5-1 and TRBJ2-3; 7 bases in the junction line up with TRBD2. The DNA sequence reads TGCGCCAGCAGCCGAGCTAGCGGAAGCACAGATACGCAGTATTTT. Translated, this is CASSRASGSTDTQYF.